The clone carrying this T cell receptor beta chain was seen a few times. Its target is unknown. This specimen comes from a study of T cells in Graves' hyperthyroidism and ophthalmopathy. TCR beta CDR3 regions were amplified from RNA transcripts. Carried out on the TCR CDR3, a first-round RT-PCR used the HTBI primer set. TCRdb independently ran MiXCR on the multiplex PCR reads; one entry per CDR3 protein. The data hold about 290,000 distinct CDR3 sequences, with roughly 15% observed a single time. Broader study findings: In blood, most of the thyroid clonotypes expanded above 0.001 were also present.

Diagnostic assessment was based on clinical symptoms, serum thyroxine and TRAb, thyroid ultrasound and orbital computed tomography. There are 15 residues in the CDR3. Germline-derived CDR1 and CDR2 are SGHAT and FQNNGV. V lost 2 bases, J lost 7 bases, and 5 bases stayed unmatched. The source is a woman in her forties or fifties with Graves' hyperthyroidism that later progressed to Graves' ophthalmopathy. Sequences were obtained from blood. J is TRBJ2-1 and V is TRBV11-2, with 10 bases aligning to TRBD2. The CDR3 bases are TGTGCCAGCAGCTTAATAGCGGGGGGTCCAAATGAGCAGTTCTTC. It codes for CASSLIAGGPNEQFF.